The sequence of this T cell receptor beta chain was determined in a study of technical replicates of blood from a few donors. V lost 5 bases to trimming and J lost 2 bases; unmatched junction nucleotides: 12. CDR1 is MNHEY, CDR2 SMNVEV, per germline (reference sequence). This CDR3 region has 17 residues. Measured with immunoSEQ multiplex PCR; TCRdb has only the in-frame clones, and not every one. There are about 88,000 clones in the sample; about 90% occur only once, and under 0.3% lies in the top ten. This TCR was sampled from a human donor in good health. Sample: T cells isolated from PBMCs. The gene calls are TRBV27 and TRBJ2-7, with 10 bases matching TRBD2. CDR3 region: CASSPDPGTSDTYEQYF. CDR3 DNA: TGTGCCAGCAGTCCAGATCCCGGGACTAGCGACACCTACGAGCAGTACTTC.